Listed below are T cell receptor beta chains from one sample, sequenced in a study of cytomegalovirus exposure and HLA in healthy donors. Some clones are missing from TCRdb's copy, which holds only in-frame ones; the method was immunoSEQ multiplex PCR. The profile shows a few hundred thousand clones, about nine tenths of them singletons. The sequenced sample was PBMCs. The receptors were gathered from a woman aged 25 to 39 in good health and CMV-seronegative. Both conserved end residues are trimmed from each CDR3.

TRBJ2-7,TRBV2,ASSLRQGGREQY
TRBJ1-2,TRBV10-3,AISESTGGNGYT
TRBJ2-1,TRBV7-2,ASRRLDREHNEQF
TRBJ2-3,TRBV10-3,AIGGGGPGSTDTQY
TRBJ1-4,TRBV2,ASSADSANEKLF
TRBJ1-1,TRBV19,ASSMGRTEAF
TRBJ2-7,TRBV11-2,ASSFGGSYEQY
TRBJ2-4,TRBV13,ASSPSRTRNIQY
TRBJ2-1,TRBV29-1,SVDGALSSYNEQF
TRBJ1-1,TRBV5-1,ASSLWQGAAEAF
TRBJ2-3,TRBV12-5,ASGLVAWGDTQY
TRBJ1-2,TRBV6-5,ASSPGASYGYT
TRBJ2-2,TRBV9,ASSVGVRELF
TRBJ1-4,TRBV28,ASRKRGVEKLF
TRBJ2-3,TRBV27,ASSPLAGAGPDTQY
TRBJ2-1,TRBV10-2,ASTPVTGGGEQF
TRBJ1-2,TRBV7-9,ASSLGTGRLNYGYT
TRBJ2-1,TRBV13,ASSLRGAGEQF
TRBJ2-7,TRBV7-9,ASSLFAQGYEQY
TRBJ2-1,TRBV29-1,SVDDRGRLYNEQF
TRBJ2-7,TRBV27,ASSFLPGDREY
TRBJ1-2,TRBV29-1,SVDLDRTANYGYT
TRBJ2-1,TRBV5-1,ASRWDYYNEQF
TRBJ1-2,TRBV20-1,SAVLRGGYT
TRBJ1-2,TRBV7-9,ASSSDSLYGYT
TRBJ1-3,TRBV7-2,ASSPLTGSGNTIY
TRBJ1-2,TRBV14,ASSQVRGYGYT
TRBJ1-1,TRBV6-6,ASSTTAQANTEAF
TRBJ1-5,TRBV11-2,ASSLEGNSNQPQH
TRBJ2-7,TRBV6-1,ASSAPAGLQY
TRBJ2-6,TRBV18,ASSPTGTLAGANVLT
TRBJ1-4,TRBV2,ASESLKTENEKLF
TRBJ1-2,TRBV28,ASAAPGGSVYGYT
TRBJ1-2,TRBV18,ASSPRQGDYGYT
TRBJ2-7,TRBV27,ASSLSTGEYYEQY
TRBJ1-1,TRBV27,ASRRQGGTEAF
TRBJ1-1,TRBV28,ASSSGATKAF
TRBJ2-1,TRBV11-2,ASSSFSGRASNEQF
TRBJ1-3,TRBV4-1,ASSQDGWSGNTIY
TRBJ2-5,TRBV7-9,ASSLVRYQETQY
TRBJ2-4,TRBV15,ATSRDRSQGVGQKYWY
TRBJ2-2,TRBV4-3,ASSPGELF
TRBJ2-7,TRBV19,ASSGRDGLRAYEQY
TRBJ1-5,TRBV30,AWSVRGLSNQPQH
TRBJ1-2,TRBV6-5,ASSYSTAYGYT
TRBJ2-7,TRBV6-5,ASSYGLSYEQY
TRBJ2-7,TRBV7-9,ASSPTNPGTSTYEQY
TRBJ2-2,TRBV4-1,ASSQDSGRSGELF
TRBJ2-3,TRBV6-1,ASSPLAGFTDTQY
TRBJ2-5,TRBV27,ASSLTGDRETQY
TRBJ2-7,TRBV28,ASSLSPVYEQY
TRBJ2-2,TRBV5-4,AQGPKTGELF
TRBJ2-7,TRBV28,ASSLIAYEQY
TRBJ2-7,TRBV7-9,ASSSHPARFDSYEQY
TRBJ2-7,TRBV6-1,ASSVTGDEQY
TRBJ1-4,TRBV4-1,ASKRLGDGKLF
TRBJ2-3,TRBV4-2,ASSQDGSGMDTQY
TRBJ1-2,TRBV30,AWRDLSWGPNYGYT